Presented here are 11 T cell receptor beta chains from one specimen sequenced in a study of CD8+ T cells in alopecia areata. RNA was extracted and reverse transcribed into cDNA as the sequencing template. Clones were read by immunoSEQ multiplex PCR, and TCRdb kept only the in-frame ones, dropping some. The sample carries some 210,000 clones, roughly 57% recorded once. Sequenced material: CD4+ T cells sorted from blood, taken at week 0. These receptors all come from a human donor with alopecia areata.

The rearrangement links TRBV18 to TRBJ2-3; 10 bases are shared with TRBD2. J was trimmed by 3 bases and V by 3 bases; bases with no gene match: 9. The CDR3 is 17 amino acids. Germline CDR1 KGHSH, CDR2 LQKENI. CDR3 nucleotides: TGTGCCAGCTCACCGCAAATTAGCGGGGGGCCGACAGATACGCAGTATTTT. It yields the protein CASSPQISGGPTDTQYF.

The V and J genes are TRBV2 and TRBJ1-2; 10 nucleotides align to TRBD1. The CDR3 runs to 13 residues. Germline V gene sequence: CDR1 SNHLY, CDR2 FYNNEI. The trim removed 6 bases at V and 8 bases at J, leaving 6 bases unmatched. The CDR3 DNA reads TGTGCCAGCAGGTCGGGACAGGGGACGGGCTACACCTTC. Translating gives CASRSGQGTGYTF.

The chain couples TRBV23-1 to TRBJ1-4; the D gene is possibly TRBD1 (5 bases). TRBV23-1 is sorted into the ORF group, with uncertain function. The CDR3 length is 14 residues. V dropped 3 bases and J dropped 8 bases, with 13 bases sitting between them. CDR3 loop: CASSQCSRGEKLFF. The CDR3 DNA follows: TGCGCCAGCAGTCAGTGTAGTAGGGGCGAAAAACTGTTTTTT.

This clone was recorded a few times. V gene TRBV29-1 combines with J gene TRBJ2-2; perhaps TRBD2 as D (6 bases). Trimming stripped 7 bases from V and 2 bases from J, with 17 bases between. From germline, CDR1 is SQVTM and CDR2 ANQGSEA. The CDR3 covers 15 residues. The CDR3 protein is CSARAGSANTGELFF. The CDR3 DNA reads TGCAGCGCCCGGGCGGGGAGCGCAAACACCGGGGAGCTGTTTTTT.

This chain links TRBV2 with TRBJ1-1; no clear D gene. Germline V CDR1 and CDR2: SNHLY, FYNNEI. The CDR3 has 12 amino acids. The V and J ends lost 6 bases and 1 base respectively, with 6 bases between them. The CDR3: CASRTGNTEAFF. Here the CDR3 DNA reads TGTGCCAGCAGGACGGGGAACACTGAAGCTTTCTTT. Combining the CDR3 with reference TRBV2 and TRBJ1-1 gives the whole variable domain EPEVTQTPSHQVTQMGQEVILRCVPISNHLYFYWYRQILGQKVEFLVSFYNNEISEKSEIFDDQFSVERPDGSNFTLKIRSTKLEDSAMYFCASRTGNTEAFFGQGTRLTVV.

This sequence joins TRBV19 and TRBJ1-4; TRBD1 is a possible D gene (5 bases). CDR3 length: 14 residues. Germline CDR1 is LNHDA and CDR2 is SQIVND (reference sequence). Between the trimmed V and J ends, which lost 2 bases and 7 bases, there was a span of 11 bases. The CDR3 sequence: CASSIPGRGEKLFF. In DNA, the CDR3 is TGTGCCAGTAGTATACCAGGGAGGGGTGAAAAACTGTTTTTT.

The chain employs TRBV4-1 and TRBJ2-3; possible D gene TRBD1, 5 bases. The germline V gene has CDR1 MGHRA and CDR2 YSYEKL. The CDR3 loop spans 16 amino acids. V lost 1 base to trimming and J lost 3 bases, with 14 bases between them. The CDR3 reads CASSQVGHTVTDTQYF. In DNA, the CDR3 is TGCGCCAGCAGCCAAGTCGGACACACGGTAACAGATACGCAGTATTTT.

The chain has TRBV29-1 and TRBJ2-7, with 7 bases matching TRBD1. Unmatched junction bases numbered 10, after V lost 6 bases and J lost 5 bases. The CDR3 spans 13 residues. Germline lookup yields CDR1 SQVTM and CDR2 ANQGSEA. CDR3 loop: CSVLTGVLHEQYF. The CDR3 nucleotides are TGCAGCGTCCTAACAGGGGTTCTCCACGAGCAGTACTTC.

The V and J genes are TRBV6-1 and TRBJ1-6; 7 bases are a match to TRBD1. The V segment lost 6 bases and the J segment 8 bases; nucleotides outside the gene matches: 4. The CDR3 runs 13 residues. Germline V lookup: CDR1 MNHNS, CDR2 SASEGT. CDR3 in amino acids: CASRTGVDSPLHF. CDR3 DNA: TGTGCCAGCAGAACAGGGGTAGATTCACCCCTCCACTTT.

J is TRBJ1-2 and V is TRBV4-2; D not certain. The CDR3 consists of 13 residues. Trimming left V 1 base short and J 6 bases short, with 9 bases between. Germline CDR1 LGHNA, CDR2 YNFKEQ. The DNA of the CDR3 is TGTGCCAGCAGCCAAGCCCGTGGGAATGGCTACACCTTC. It yields the protein CASSQARGNGYTF.

The CDR3 loop reads CASSRGGHYEQYF. CDR3 nucleotides: TGTGCCAGCAGCCGGGGGGGGCACTACGAGCAGTACTTC. V and J are TRBV27 and TRBJ2-7; TRBD2 agrees at 8 bases. In germline, CDR1 is MNHEY, CDR2 SMNVEV (reference sequence). The CDR3 spans 13 residues. V dropped 6 bases and J dropped 3; count of bases not matched to a gene: 4.